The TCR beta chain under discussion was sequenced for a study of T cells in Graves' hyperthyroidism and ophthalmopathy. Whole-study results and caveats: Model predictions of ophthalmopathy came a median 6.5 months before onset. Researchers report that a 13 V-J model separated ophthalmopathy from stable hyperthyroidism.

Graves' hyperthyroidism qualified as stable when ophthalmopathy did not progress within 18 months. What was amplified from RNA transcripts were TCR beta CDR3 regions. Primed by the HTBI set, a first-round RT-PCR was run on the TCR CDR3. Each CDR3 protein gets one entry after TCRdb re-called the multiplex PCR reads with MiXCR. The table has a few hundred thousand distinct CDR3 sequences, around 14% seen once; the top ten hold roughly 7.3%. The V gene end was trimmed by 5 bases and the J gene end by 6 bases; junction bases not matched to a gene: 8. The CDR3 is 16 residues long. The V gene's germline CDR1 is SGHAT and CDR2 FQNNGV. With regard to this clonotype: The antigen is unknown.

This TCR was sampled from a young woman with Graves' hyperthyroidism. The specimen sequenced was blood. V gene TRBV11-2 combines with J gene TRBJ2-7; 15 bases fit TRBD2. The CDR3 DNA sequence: TGTGCCAGCAGCACCGGACTAGCGGGAGGGCCAGTCGAGCAGTACTTC. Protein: CASSTGLAGGPVEQYF.